This T cell receptor (beta chain) derives from a study of T cells in Graves' hyperthyroidism and ophthalmopathy. The V and J ends lost 5 bases and 5 bases respectively, with 10 bases between them. The CDR3 is 13 amino acids. Germline CDR1 SGHRS, CDR2 YFSETQ. What was amplified from RNA transcripts were TCR beta CDR3 regions. First-round RT-PCR of the TCR CDR3 relied on the HTBI primer set. TCRdb reanalysed the multiplex PCR reads using MiXCR and keeps one entry per CDR3 protein. The data contain roughly 580,000 distinct CDR3 sequences, 35% to 55% of them singletons. This clonotype was observed a handful of times.

Input material: peripheral blood or thyroid tissue (not recorded which). J is TRBJ1-4 and V is TRBV5-1; D gene ambiguous. The source is a woman aged 18-30 years with Graves' hyperthyroidism. The CDR3 is CASSPGRNEKLFF. The CDR3 bases are TGCGCCAGCAGTCCCGGGCGGAATGAAAAACTGTTTTTT. Full variable domain (remainder filled in from reference TRBV5-1 and TRBJ1-4): KAGVTQTPRYLIKTRGQQVTLSCSPISGHRSVSWYQQTPGQGLQFLFEYFSETQRNKGNFPGRFSGRQFSNSRSEMNVSTLELGDSALYLCASSPGRNEKLFFGSGTQLSVL.